Each of the 10 T cell receptor beta chains below was sequenced from the same sample in a study of shared clonotypes between healthy human individuals. TCRdb keeps only in-frame clones here, not all; method: immunoSEQ multiplex PCR. The data contain roughly 2,300,000 clones, under 95% of them seen just once; the ten biggest clones take up approximately 0.4%. The sample comprised naive CD4+ T cells from PBMCs. As for subset: CD45RA+ positively selected. These receptors came from a man aged 18 to 29 in good health. Some clones in this sample may be carry-over from other donors' samples.

This clone was detected only once. The chain uses TRBV27 and TRBJ2-5; 8 nucleotides match TRBD1. This CDR3 comprises 14 residues. V was clipped by 4 bases and J by 5 bases; unmatched bases: 6. Germline V gene sequence: CDR1 MNHEY, CDR2 SMNVEV (reference sequence). The CDR3 coding sequence is TGTGCCAGCAGTTCCTCGGACAGGGTCGAGACCCAGTACTTC. Translated, it gives CASSSSDRVETQYF.

This chain joins TRBV27 and TRBJ2-1; TRBD2 agrees at 11 bases. The CDR3 runs to 14 residues. The V gene end was trimmed by 4 bases and the J gene end by 15 bases; junction bases not matched to a gene: 11. Germline V gene lookup returns CDR1 MNHEY and CDR2 SMNVEV (reference sequence). The CDR3 here is CASSSGLAGPTPFF. In nucleotides, the CDR3 is TGTGCCAGCAGTTCTGGACTAGCGGGCCCGACCCCGTTCTTC.

The V and J genes are TRBV6-1 and TRBJ2-7; D is undetermined. Trimming took 1 base from V and 3 from J, leaving 10 bases between them. The CDR3 runs to 14 residues. Germline V gene lookup returns CDR1 MNHNS and CDR2 SASEGT. The chain's CDR3 is CASSEEGPYYEQYF. As DNA, the CDR3 is TGTGCCAGCAGTGAAGAGGGCCCTTACTACGAGCAGTACTTC.

J is TRBJ1-1 and V is TRBV2; D might be TRBD1 (6 bases). Germline-derived CDR1 and CDR2 are SNHLY and FYNNEI. CDR3 length: 12 amino acids. Trimming removed 11 bases at V and 3 bases at J, with 13 bases between. The CDR3 is CASRGGYTEAFF. Here the CDR3 DNA reads TGTGCCTCCCGGGGGGGCTACACTGAAGCTTTCTTT.

The chain joins TRBV9 to TRBJ1-3; D call uncertain. V was pared by 0 bases and J by 0 bases, with 10 bases between. The CDR3 loop spans 16 amino acids. In germline, CDR1 is SGDLS, CDR2 YYNGEE. CDR3 sequence: CASSVDPPGSGNTIYF. CDR3 DNA: TGTGCCAGCAGCGTAGATCCACCCGGCTCTGGAAACACCATATATTTT.

This chain joins TRBV19 and TRBJ1-1; possible D gene TRBD1, 6 bases. V was pared by 7 bases and J by 10 bases, with 13 bases between. CDR3 length: 11 amino acids. Germline V gene data show CDR1 as LNHDA and CDR2 as SQIVND (reference sequence). The DNA for the CDR3 is TGTGCCAGTACCTTACAGGGAAGAGCTTTCTTT. This sequence encodes CASTLQGRAFF.

The chain has TRBV7-2 and TRBJ2-7, with D perhaps matching TRBD2 (8 bases). Germline V gene lookup returns CDR1 SGHTA and CDR2 FQGNSA. The V and J ends lost 5 bases and 0 bases respectively, with 17 bases between them. CDR3 length equals 16 residues. CDR3 protein: CASSPRGSGSSYEQYF. As DNA, the CDR3 is TGTGCCAGCAGCCCCAGGGGGAGCGGGAGCTCCTACGAGCAGTACTTC.

The rearrangement uses TRBV7-9 and TRBJ2-1; TRBD2 agrees at 7 bases. The CDR3 spans 15 residues. The V and J ends lost 5 bases and 6 bases, in that order; junction bases with no gene match: 10. In germline, CDR1 is SEHNR, CDR2 FQNEAQ (reference sequence). CDR3 residues: CASSPPGGRINEQFF. The CDR3 coding sequence is TGTGCCAGCAGCCCGCCTGGCGGGAGAATCAATGAGCAGTTCTTC.

The chain has TRBV29-1 and TRBJ1-1, with D uncertain. In germline, CDR1 is SQVTM, CDR2 ANQGSEA. The CDR3 runs to 10 residues. V was clipped by 5 bases and J by 10 bases, with 11 bases between them. The CDR3 is CSVREGRAFF. For the CDR3, the DNA is TGCAGCGTTCGGGAAGGGAGAGCTTTCTTT.

The V call is TRBV11-2, the J call TRBJ2-2; TRBD2 might be the D (6 bases). Per germline, CDR1 SGHAT and CDR2 FQNNGV. This CDR3 region has 16 residues. V lost 5 bases and J 7 bases, leaving 20 bases between the germline ends. Here the CDR3 DNA reads TGTGCCAGCAGCCCTGCGGGGAACCGTGGCGGCGGGGAGCTGTTTTTT. Translating gives CASSPAGNRGGGELFF. Full variable domain (missing parts from reference TRBV11-2 and TRBJ2-2): EAGVAQSPRYKIIEKRQSVAFWCNPISGHATLYWYQQILGQGPKLLIQFQNNGVVDDSQLPKDRFSAERLKGVDSTLKIQPAKLEDSAVYLCASSPAGNRGGGELFFGEGSRLTVL.